This TCR beta chain is from a study of T cell clones after liver transplantation. Across the whole study: Third-party-reactive TCRbeta sequences from pre-transplant mixed lymphocyte reactions served as antigen-independent comparators.

Using immunoSEQ multiplex PCR, the repertoire was profiled, and TCRdb retains in-frame clones only, with some absent. This sample has approximately 6,000 clones, with around 85% found just once. General study results and limits: Post-transplant, graft-donor-reactive CD4 TCRbeta sequences in blood dropped significantly in 5 of 8 subjects. Conclusions were preliminary, with small, heterogeneous patient groups.

CDR1 LNHDA and CDR2 SQIVND come from the germline V gene (reference sequence). Trimming removed 7 bases at V and 3 bases at J, with 10 bases between. CDR3 length: 13 amino acids. With regard to this clone: What it binds is unknown.

The sample here was CD8+ T cells from blood, taken before liver transplant. This chain joins TRBV19 and TRBJ1-3, with no clear D. This clonotype was obtained from a human donor who received a liver transplant. In DNA form, the CDR3 reads TGTGCCAGTACCCCGGGAGGTGGAAACACCATATATTTT. Its protein product is CASTPGGGNTIYF.